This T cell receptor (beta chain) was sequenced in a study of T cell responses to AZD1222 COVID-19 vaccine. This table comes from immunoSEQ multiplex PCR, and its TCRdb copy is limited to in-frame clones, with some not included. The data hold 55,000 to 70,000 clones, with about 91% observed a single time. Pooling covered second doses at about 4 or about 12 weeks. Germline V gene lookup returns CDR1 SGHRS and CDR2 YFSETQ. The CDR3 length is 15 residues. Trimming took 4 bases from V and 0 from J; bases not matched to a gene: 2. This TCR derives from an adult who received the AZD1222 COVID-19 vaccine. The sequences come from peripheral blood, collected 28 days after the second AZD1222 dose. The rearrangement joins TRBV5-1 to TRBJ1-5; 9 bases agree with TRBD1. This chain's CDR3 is CASSRTGVSNQPQHF. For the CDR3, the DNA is TGCGCCAGCAGCAGGACAGGGGTTAGCAATCAGCCCCAGCATTTT.